One TCR beta chain is described in this entry. Its antigen remains unidentified. The data stem from a study of shared clonotypes between healthy human individuals. Findings and limits, study-wide: Clonotypes that were shared across four donors made up around 5% of naive CD4 clonotypes. Sorted-subset samples were not fully sequenced, rarefaction indicated. Naive subsets generally exceeded memory subsets in estimated richness.

CD8 cells classed as naive were CD45RO-negative and positively selected for CCR7, excluding terminally differentiated effector memory CD45RA+ cells. Data came from immunoSEQ multiplex PCR; TCRdb stores just in-frame clones and leaves some out. This table has about 2,200,000 clones, around 93% appearing once. The TCR originated in a man between 18 and 29 years old in good health. Some clones in this sample may be carry-over from other donors' samples. Sequencing input: naive CD8+ T cells from PBMCs.

In nucleotides, the CDR3 is TGTGCCAGCAGTCTCCCGGGACTTGCCCCCTATGAGCAGTTCTTC. Encoded protein: CASSLPGLAPYEQFF. V usage is TRBV27 and J usage is TRBJ2-1, with D maybe TRBD2 (6 bases). The V end was cut by 5 bases, the J end by 8 bases, with 19 bases between. The germline V gene encodes CDR1 MNHEY and CDR2 SMNVEV (reference sequence). The CDR3 spans 15 residues.